A single sample gave rise to the 31 T cell receptor beta chains below, sequenced in a study of blood T cell repertoires in COVID-19. Assay used: immunoSEQ multiplex PCR; TCRdb lists only in-frame clones, some missing. The sample has 150,000 or so clones; approximately 88% are singletons. The source material was peripheral blood. The origin of the receptors is a human donor in a cohort sampled during active COVID-19.

The J gene is TRBJ1-1, the V gene TRBV18, with D possibly being TRBD1 (6 bases). The CDR3 loop spans 12 amino acids. Germline CDR1 KGHSH, CDR2 LQKENI. The V gene lost 4 bases and the J gene lost 3 bases, with 6 bases spanning the gap. CDR3 amino acids: CASSQGDTEAFF. The DNA for the CDR3 is TGTGCCAGCTCACAGGGGGACACTGAAGCTTTCTTT.

This chain links TRBV15 with TRBJ1-2, with a possible D match to TRBD1 (6 bases). Germline-derived CDR1 and CDR2 are LNHNV and YYDKDF (reference sequence). V lost 3 bases and J lost 2, with 13 bases in between. The CDR3 covers 15 residues. In DNA, the CDR3 is TGTGCCACCAGCAGCTGGACAGTCGCAAACTATGGCTACACCTTC. Protein: CATSSWTVANYGYTF. The complete variable domain, with remaining parts taken from reference TRBV15 and TRBJ1-2, reads DAMVIQNPRYQVTQFGKPVTLSCSQTLNHNVMYWYQQKSSQAPKLLFHYYDKDFNNEADTPDNFQSRRPNTSFCFLDIRSPGLGDTAMYLCATSSWTVANYGYTFGSGTRLTVV.

J is TRBJ1-5 and V is TRBV6-1; D is perhaps TRBD1 (6 bases). V was clipped by 1 base and J by 2 bases, with 21 bases between them. Germline V gene lookup returns CDR1 MNHNS and CDR2 SASEGT. This CDR3 is built from 19 residues. The CDR3, as DNA: TGTGCCAGCAGTGAAGATTTTCGTTGGGAACAGGGAGGCAATCAGCCCCAGCATTTT. It codes for CASSEDFRWEQGGNQPQHF.

This chain links TRBV28 with TRBJ1-1; TRBD1 might be the D (5 bases). Germline V CDR1 and CDR2: MDHEN, SYDVKM. The CDR3 runs 14 residues. With 5 bases removed from V and 4 bases from J, the gap between germline ends came to 14 bases. The CDR3 region is CASSPTGVSTEAFF. CDR3 nucleotide sequence: TGTGCCAGCAGTCCAACGGGGGTGAGCACTGAAGCTTTCTTT.

The chain carries TRBV27 and TRBJ1-2, with 9 bases lining up with TRBD1. The germline gives CDR1 MNHEY, CDR2 SMNVEV (reference sequence). The V gene end was trimmed by 2 bases and the J gene end by 7 bases; junction bases not matched to a gene: 2. The length of the CDR3 is 13 residues. CDR3 in DNA: TGTGCCAGCAGTTTAACAGGGGGCGGTGGCTACACCTTC. It encodes CASSLTGGGGYTF.

This sequence joins TRBV7-9 and TRBJ1-6; 10 bases are shared with TRBD1. CDR3 length equals 15 residues. Germline V gene sequence: CDR1 SEHNR, CDR2 FQNEAQ (reference sequence). J gave up 7 bases and V 6 bases, and 6 bases lay outside the gene matches. The CDR3 DNA follows: TGTGCCAGCAGTCGTAGACAGGGGGCCAATTCACCCCTCCACTTT. Translating it yields CASSRRQGANSPLHF.

The chain joins TRBV5-1 to TRBJ2-7; 7 nucleotides align to TRBD1. V lost 3 bases, J lost 4 bases, and 19 bases stayed unmatched. This CDR3 comprises 18 residues. Germline V lookup: CDR1 SGHRS, CDR2 YFSETQ. CDR3 region: CASSSGLLGQAPPYEQYF. In DNA, the CDR3 is TGCGCCAGCAGCTCCGGCCTCCTCGGACAGGCACCTCCATACGAGCAGTACTTC.

CDR3 residues: CASSSLRDRDKNYGYTF. The CDR3 bases are TGTGCCAGCAGCTCCCTCCGGGACAGAGACAAGAACTATGGCTACACCTTC. This rearrangement joins TRBV5-4 to TRBJ1-2; 7 positions match TRBD1. CDR1 and CDR2 (germline): SGHNT, YYREEE (reference sequence). After removal of 3 bases from V and 2 bases from J, the junction contained 13 bases not matched to a gene. This CDR3 is built from 17 residues. The whole variable domain, remainder taken from reference TRBV5-4 and TRBJ1-2, is ETGVTQSPTHLIKTRGQQVTLRCSSQSGHNTVSWYQQALGQGPQFIFQYYREEENGRGNFPPRFSGLQFPNYSSELNVNALELDDSALYLCASSSLRDRDKNYGYTFGSGTRLTVV.

This chain links TRBV7-9 with TRBJ1-1; TRBD1 matches at 7 bases. The V gene end was trimmed by 5 bases and the J gene end by 5 bases; junction bases not matched to a gene: 8. The CDR3 has 14 amino acids. From germline, CDR1 is SEHNR and CDR2 FQNEAQ (reference sequence). CDR3 nucleotide sequence: TGTGCCAGCAGCGCCGGGGGACAGAGGACTGAAGCTTTCTTT. It is translated as CASSAGGQRTEAFF.

This clone was found once. The rearrangement joins TRBV30 to TRBJ1-5; the D gene is possibly TRBD1 (6 bases). V lost 0 bases to trimming and J lost 5 bases, with 14 bases between them. The germline CDR1 and CDR2 sequences are GTSNPN and SVGIG (reference sequence). The CDR3 has 15 residues. CDR3: CAWSVPTGSDQPQHF. The DNA for the CDR3 is TGTGCCTGGAGTGTACCCACAGGGAGTGATCAGCCCCAGCATTTT.

The chain links TRBV19 to TRBJ2-2; TRBD2 might be the D (6 bases). V gave up 2 bases and J gave up 1 base, with 14 bases separating them. In germline, CDR1 is LNHDA, CDR2 SQIVND (reference sequence). The CDR3 totals 17 residues. CDR3 residues: CASSIIGGQGNTGELFF. CDR3 coding DNA: TGTGCCAGTAGTATAATAGGAGGGCAGGGGAACACCGGGGAGCTGTTTTTT. The full variable domain, with the rest looked up from reference TRBV19 and TRBJ2-2, is DGGITQSPKYLFRKEGQNVTLSCEQNLNHDAMYWYRQDPGQGLRLIYYSQIVNDFQKGDIAEGYSVSREKKESFPLTVTSAQKNPTAFYLCASSIIGGQGNTGELFFGEGSRLTVL.

On this clone: Other nucleotide sequences in the sample specify the same CDR3. The genes are TRBV6-5 and TRBJ1-2; TRBD1 matches at 7 bases. Per germline, CDR1 MNHEY and CDR2 SVGAGI. Losses at the gene ends were 0 bases for V and 4 bases for J; bases not matched to a gene: 8. This CDR3 contains 16 residues. For the CDR3, the DNA is TGTGCCAGCAGTTACTCAGGGGGCCAGGTTATCTATGGCTACACCTTC. Protein: CASSYSGGQVIYGYTF.

This chain connects TRBV28 to TRBJ1-1; no reliable D call. CDR1 MDHEN and CDR2 SYDVKM come from the germline V gene. The CDR3 extends over 12 amino acids. Trimming pared 3 bases from V and 7 bases from J, leaving 9 bases between. Here the CDR3 DNA reads TGTGCCAGCAGTTTTAGCTACGTTGAAGCTTTCTTT. Protein product: CASSFSYVEAFF.

This chain links TRBV6-5 with TRBJ1-1; the D is unclear. Between the trimmed V and J ends, which lost 7 bases and 3 bases, there was a span of 12 bases. This CDR3 spans 13 amino acids. The germline gives CDR1 MNHEY, CDR2 SVGAGI. CDR3 nucleotides: TGTGCCAGCACCAAACACAGAGACACTGAAGCTTTCTTT. It yields the protein CASTKHRDTEAFF.

The V and J genes are TRBV6-1 and TRBJ1-2; possible D gene TRBD1, 5 bases. Trimming shortened V by 2 bases and J by 0 bases, and 7 bases separated the two germline ends. This CDR3 has 14 amino acids. In germline, CDR1 is MNHNS, CDR2 SASEGT. DNA of the CDR3: TGTGCCAGCAGTGAAAGGGGTCCTAACTATGGCTACACCTTC. Translating gives CASSERGPNYGYTF.

The chain couples TRBV2 to TRBJ2-1, with D uncertain. CDR1 is SNHLY, CDR2 FYNNEI, per germline. V was pared by 8 bases and J by 6 bases, with 11 bases between. This CDR3 region has 12 residues. In nucleotides, the CDR3 is TGTGCCAGCGCCTTGAGAGGCAATGAGCAGTTCTTC. Residues: CASALRGNEQFF.

The chain combines TRBV6-5 with TRBJ2-7, with 8 bases identical to TRBD1. Germline CDR1 is MNHEY and CDR2 is SVGAGI. The CDR3 consists of 15 residues. V shed 6 bases and J 1 base; nucleotides not matched to a gene: 8. CDR3 in DNA: TGTGCCAGCAGCTCCGGGACAGGAGTTTCCTACGAGCAGTACTTC. It is translated as CASSSGTGVSYEQYF.

The chain couples TRBV27 to TRBJ1-1; the match to TRBD1 covers 8 bases. The germline gives CDR1 MNHEY, CDR2 SMNVEV (reference sequence). V was clipped by 8 bases and J by 7 bases; unmatched bases: 9. CDR3 length: 13 residues. This CDR3 is CASHGTGSYEAFF. The CDR3 coding sequence is TGTGCCAGCCATGGGACAGGAAGCTATGAAGCTTTCTTT.

The chain employs TRBV5-1 and TRBJ1-1, with D possibly matching TRBD1 (5 bases). The V gene's germline CDR1 is SGHRS and CDR2 YFSETQ. This CDR3 has 15 amino acids. V lost 3 bases and J 5 bases, leaving 17 bases between the germline ends. The CDR3 here is CASSSDGGRWTEAFF. CDR3 sequence (DNA): TGCGCCAGCAGCTCAGACGGGGGGAGATGGACTGAAGCTTTCTTT.

The CDR3 sequence: CATSSLLLRGETQYF. CDR3 DNA sequence: TGTGCCACCAGCAGTTTGTTGTTAAGGGGGGAGACCCAGTACTTC. This chain joins TRBV15 and TRBJ2-5, with D possibly matching TRBD1 (6 bases). In germline, CDR1 is LNHNV, CDR2 YYDKDF (reference sequence). This CDR3 contains 15 residues. Trimming cost V 3 bases and J 5 bases, with 16 bases left between them.

This chain connects TRBV7-9 to TRBJ1-3, with 8 bases fitting TRBD1. Per germline, CDR1 SEHNR and CDR2 FQNEAQ (reference sequence). The CDR3 runs 14 residues. J lost 6 bases, V lost 3 bases, and 4 bases had no gene match. The CDR3 nucleotides read TGTGCCAGCAGCTTGAGGGACAGGCAAAACACCATATATTTT. Protein product: CASSLRDRQNTIYF.

This chain links TRBV6-5 with TRBJ2-7; the match to TRBD1 covers 7 bases. The V segment lost 8 bases and the J segment 4 bases; nucleotides outside the gene matches: 14. CDR3 size: 15 residues. In germline, CDR1 is MNHEY, CDR2 SVGAGI. CDR3 sequence reads: CASGTTGQGDYEQYF. In DNA form, the CDR3 reads TGTGCCAGCGGGACGACAGGGCAAGGAGATTACGAGCAGTACTTC.

This rearrangement joins TRBV18 to TRBJ1-5; 7 nucleotides line up with TRBD1. CDR1 and CDR2 from the germline V gene are KGHSH and LQKENI. V gave up 5 bases and J gave up 2 bases; unmatched junction bases: 9. The CDR3 extends over 16 amino acids. The CDR3 coding sequence is TGTGCCAGCTCAAGGGAAACAGGGGTTGGCAATCAGCCCCAGCATTTT. Translating gives CASSRETGVGNQPQHF.

The chain uses TRBV11-2 and TRBJ2-1; 8 nucleotides match TRBD2. The CDR3 totals 15 residues. V was pared by 2 bases and J by 3 bases, with 3 bases of the junction left unmatched. Per the germline V gene, CDR1 is SGHAT and CDR2 is FQNNGV. The CDR3 loop is CASSLPGGGYNEQFF. The CDR3 coding sequence is TGTGCCAGCAGCTTACCGGGAGGGGGCTACAATGAGCAGTTCTTC. The complete variable domain, with remaining parts taken from reference TRBV11-2 and TRBJ2-1, reads EAGVAQSPRYKIIEKRQSVAFWCNPISGHATLYWYQQILGQGPKLLIQFQNNGVVDDSQLPKDRFSAERLKGVDSTLKIQPAKLEDSAVYLCASSLPGGGYNEQFFGPGTRLTVL.

This sequence joins TRBV5-1 and TRBJ2-5; D is unresolved. The length of the CDR3 is 16 residues. The germline gives CDR1 SGHRS, CDR2 YFSETQ. V dropped 0 bases and J dropped 10 bases, with 22 bases sitting between them. CDR3 sequence reads: CASSLVKAQAPRDQYF. In nucleotides, the CDR3 is TGCGCCAGCAGCTTGGTAAAAGCCCAGGCTCCCAGAGACCAGTACTTC.

The genes are TRBV30 and TRBJ2-7, with D hard to call. Looked up from germline, CDR1 is GTSNPN and CDR2 is SVGIG (reference sequence). The CDR3 extends over 13 amino acids. Between the trimmed V and J ends, which lost 0 bases and 4 bases, there was a span of 10 bases. In DNA, the CDR3 is TGTGCCTGGAGTGTAAGTGGCAGGTACGAGCAGTACTTC. It encodes CAWSVSGRYEQYF.

This clone was seen only once. This rearrangement joins TRBV28 to TRBJ1-4; D is uncertain. V was shortened by 5 bases and J by 8 bases, with 15 bases between the two germline ends. The CDR3 consists of 14 residues. Germline CDR1 is MDHEN and CDR2 is SYDVKM. The CDR3: CASSPPGRWEKLFF. In DNA, the CDR3 is TGTGCCAGCAGTCCCCCCGGGAGGTGGGAAAAACTGTTTTTT.

CDR3 sequence: CASSRDSTPPLHF. The CDR3 DNA sequence: TGTGCCAGCAGCCGGGACAGCACTCCACCCCTCCACTTT. The chain combines TRBV25-1 with TRBJ1-6; 7 positions match TRBD1. This CDR3 is built from 13 residues. Germline V CDR1 and CDR2: MGHDK, SYGVNS. With V trimmed by 6 bases and J by 11 bases, 7 bases remained unmatched.

This rearrangement joins TRBV7-6 to TRBJ1-3; TRBD1 matches at 10 bases. V dropped 3 bases and J dropped 0; count of bases not matched to a gene: 8. CDR3 size: 18 residues. Per germline, CDR1 SGHVS and CDR2 FNYEAQ. CDR3 region: CASSLSRQGAVSGNTIYF. The CDR3 coding sequence is TGTGCCAGCAGCTTGTCCCGACAGGGGGCCGTCTCTGGAAACACCATATATTTT.

The chain employs TRBV4-3 and TRBJ2-5, with D possibly being TRBD2 (7 bases). Trimming left V 1 base short and J 2 bases short, with 11 bases between. Germline values: CDR1 LGHNA, CDR2 YSLEER. This CDR3 is built from 15 residues. The CDR3 DNA sequence: TGCGCCAGCAGCCAAGTGGAGGGGGGGCAAGAGACCCAGTACTTC. This encodes CASSQVEGGQETQYF.

CDR3 protein: CASHLNTGLSSPLHF. The CDR3 DNA follows: TGTGCCAGCCATTTGAACACAGGGTTGAGTTCACCCCTCCACTTT. V gene TRBV28 combines with J gene TRBJ1-6; weak D call: TRBD1 (6 bases). This CDR3 spans 15 amino acids. Trimming stripped 8 bases from V and 9 bases from J, with 20 bases between. Per the germline V gene, CDR1 is MDHEN and CDR2 is SYDVKM.